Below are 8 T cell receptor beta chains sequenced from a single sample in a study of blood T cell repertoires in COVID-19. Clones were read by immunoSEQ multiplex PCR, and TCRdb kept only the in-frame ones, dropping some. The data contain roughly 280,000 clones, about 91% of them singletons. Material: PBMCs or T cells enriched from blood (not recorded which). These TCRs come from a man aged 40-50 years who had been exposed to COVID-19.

The CDR3 reads CAWRGRRAGEGYEQYF. DNA for the CDR3: TGTGCCTGGAGAGGACGTCGAGCGGGAGAAGGTTACGAGCAGTACTTC. The chain links TRBV30 to TRBJ2-7; 8 bases line up with TRBD2. CDR1 and CDR2 from the germline V gene are GTSNPN and SVGIG (reference sequence). This CDR3 is built from 16 residues. Trimming removed 3 bases from V and 4 bases from J; junction bases left unmatched: 14. The full variable domain, with the rest looked up from reference TRBV30 and TRBJ2-7, is SQTIHQWPATLVQPVGSPLSLECTVEGTSNPNLYWYRQAAGRGLQLLFYSVGIGQISSEVPQNLSASRPQDRQFILSSKKLLLSDSGFYLCAWRGRRAGEGYEQYFGPGTRLTVT.

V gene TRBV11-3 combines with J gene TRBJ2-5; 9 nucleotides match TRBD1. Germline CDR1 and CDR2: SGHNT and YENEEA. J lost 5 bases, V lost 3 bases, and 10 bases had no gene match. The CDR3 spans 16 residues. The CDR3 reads CASSFRLRGTGETQYF. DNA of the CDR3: TGTGCCAGCAGCTTTCGTCTTAGGGGGACAGGGGAGACCCAGTACTTC.

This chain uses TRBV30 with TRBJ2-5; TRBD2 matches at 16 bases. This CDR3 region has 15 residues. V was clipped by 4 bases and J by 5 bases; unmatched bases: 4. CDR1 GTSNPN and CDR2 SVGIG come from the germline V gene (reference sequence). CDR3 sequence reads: CAWNAGLAGGETQYF. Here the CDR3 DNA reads TGTGCCTGGAACGCGGGACTAGCGGGAGGGGAGACCCAGTACTTC.

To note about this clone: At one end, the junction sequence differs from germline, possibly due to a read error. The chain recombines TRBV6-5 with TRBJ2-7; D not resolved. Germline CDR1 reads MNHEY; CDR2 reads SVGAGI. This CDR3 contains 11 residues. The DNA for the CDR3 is TGTGCCAGCAGTTACTCGTGGTCAGAACCCTTC. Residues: CASSYSWSEPF.

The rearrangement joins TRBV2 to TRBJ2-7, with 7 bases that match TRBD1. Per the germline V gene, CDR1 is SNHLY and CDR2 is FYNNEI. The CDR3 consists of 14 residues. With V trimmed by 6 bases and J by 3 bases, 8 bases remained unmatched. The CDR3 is CASRGQRSNYEQYF. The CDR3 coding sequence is TGTGCCAGCAGGGGACAGCGTAGCAACTACGAGCAGTACTTC.

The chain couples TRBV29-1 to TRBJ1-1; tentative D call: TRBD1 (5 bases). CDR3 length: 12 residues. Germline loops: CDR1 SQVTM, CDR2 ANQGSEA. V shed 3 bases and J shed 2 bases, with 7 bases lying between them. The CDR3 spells CSVEGLNTEAFF. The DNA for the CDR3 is TGCAGCGTTGAGGGGCTTAACACTGAAGCTTTCTTT.

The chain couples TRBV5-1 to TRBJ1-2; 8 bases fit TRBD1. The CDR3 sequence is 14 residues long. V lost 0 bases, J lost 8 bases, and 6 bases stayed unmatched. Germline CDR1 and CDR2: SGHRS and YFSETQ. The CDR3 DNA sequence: TGCGCCAGCAGCTTGGCCCTGGACAGGGACGGCTACACCTTC. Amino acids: CASSLALDRDGYTF.

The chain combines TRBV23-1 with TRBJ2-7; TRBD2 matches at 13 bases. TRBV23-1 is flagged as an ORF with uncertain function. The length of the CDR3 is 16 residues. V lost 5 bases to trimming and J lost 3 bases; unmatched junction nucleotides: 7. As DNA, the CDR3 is TGCGCCAGCAGTTCACGACTAGCGGGAGGATTCTACGAGCAGTACTTC. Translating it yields CASSSRLAGGFYEQYF.